This TCR beta chain was profiled in a study of technical replicates of blood from a handful of donors. Profiled with immunoSEQ multiplex PCR; TCRdb holds only in-frame clones, not every one. The table shows 91,000 or so clones, with 95% occurring only once. V shed 4 bases and J shed 5 bases, with 12 bases lying between them. Germline V gene sequence: CDR1 SGHRS, CDR2 YFSETQ. The CDR3 is 13 residues long. This chain connects TRBV5-1 to TRBJ2-5, with D maybe TRBD1 (5 bases). The sequence was collected from a human donor in good health. The specimen sequenced was T cells isolated from PBMCs. The CDR3 spells CASSEAGHETQYF. CDR3 DNA sequence: TGCGCCAGCAGCGAGGCAGGGCATGAGACCCAGTACTTC.